This TCR beta chain was observed in a study of Ad26.COV2.S vaccination and SARS-CoV-2 variants. Study as a whole: As a participant in COV1001, the donor was in the Ad26.COV2.S trial arm.

As for this clone: Antigen specificity is unknown.

This sample's treatment: roughly 18 received Ad26.COV2.S at low or high dose, single or two shots; five or six received placebo; per-sample allocation not given. Each sample was drawn 63 days after the first injection (of vaccine or placebo). What was given as vaccine was an Ad26 vector encoding Wuhan-strain SARS-CoV-2 spike. Trimming stripped 5 bases from V and 5 bases from J, with 12 bases between. Per the germline V gene, CDR1 is MDHEN and CDR2 is SYDVKM. The CDR3 has 13 residues. Findings and limits, study-wide: It was found that vaccine and placebo recipients had similar non-spike TCR breadth. Assessments of TCR breadth and depth may have underestimated the total T cell responses.

TCRdb's table, derived via immunoSEQ multiplex PCR, lists solely in-frame clones and lacks some. The sample yields some 340,000 clones, approximately 80% seen once. The chain uses TRBV28 and TRBJ1-2; D is ambiguous. The TCR originated in a person between 18 and 60 years old who received the Ad26.COV2.S COVID-19 vaccine or a placebo. This material consisted of peripheral blood, taken in a trial of Ad26.COV2.S vaccine versus placebo. The CDR3: CASSASVMYGYTF. CDR3 coding DNA: TGTGCCAGCAGTGCCTCGGTCATGTATGGCTACACCTTC.